This record covers a single T cell receptor (beta chain). Antigen: not known. This record comes from a study of T cell responses to AZD1222 COVID-19 vaccine. CDR3 length equals 14 residues. Germline V gene lookup returns CDR1 LNHDA and CDR2 SQIVND (reference sequence). V was pared by 1 base and J by 4 bases, with 9 bases between. TCRdb's table, derived via immunoSEQ multiplex PCR, lists solely in-frame clones and lacks some. The profile shows 150,000 to 180,000 clones, about 88% of them singletons. Findings and caveats of the study: Rises in breadth and depth of Spike-specific TCRs came after two AZD1222 doses.

The source material was peripheral blood, sampled after recovery from COVID-19. The origin of this receptor is an adult who had recovered from COVID-19. The chain has TRBV19 and TRBJ2-3; D is uncertain. CDR3 in amino acids: CASSIGTAADTQYF. Here the CDR3 DNA reads TGTGCCAGTAGTATAGGAACAGCCGCAGATACGCAGTATTTT.